Detailed here is one T cell receptor beta chain. This entry belongs to a study of blood T cell repertoires in COVID-19. CDR3 length: 12 amino acids. Germline V gene lookup returns CDR1 LGHDT and CDR2 YNNKEL (reference sequence). V lost 4 bases and J 6 bases, leaving 9 bases between the germline ends. Clones were read by immunoSEQ multiplex PCR, and TCRdb kept only the in-frame ones, dropping some. The profile shows about 140,000 clones, 85% to 90% of them singletons. The sequence was obtained from a woman of 80 years or more with acute or convalescent COVID-19. The rearrangement links TRBV3-1 (or the pseudogene TRBV3-2) to TRBJ2-5; perhaps TRBD2 as D (5 bases). The sample taken for sequencing was peripheral blood. The CDR3 region is CASSPGGKTQYF. The CDR3 nucleotides read TGTGCCAGCAGCCCTGGAGGAAAGACCCAGTACTTC.